This T cell receptor beta chain was identified during a study of shared clonotypes between healthy human individuals. Clones were read by immunoSEQ multiplex PCR, and TCRdb kept only the in-frame ones, dropping some. Of around 530,000 clones in the sample, just over 75% were seen once. The length of the CDR3 is 13 residues. Trimming shortened V by 6 bases and J by 2 bases, and 10 bases separated the two germline ends. The germline CDR1 and CDR2 sequences are WSHSY and SAAADI. Sequenced: PBMCs. This rearrangement joins TRBV10-2 to TRBJ1-2, with a tentative D call TRBD1 (5 bases). The receptor was isolated from a woman in her thirties or forties in good health. Some clones in this sample may be carry-over from other donors' samples. The CDR3 DNA follows: TGCGCCAGCAGCGAGACAGACAACTATGGCTACACCTTC. This codes for CASSETDNYGYTF.